The 25 T cell receptor beta chains below come from one sample, sequenced in a study of technical replicates of blood from a few donors. Produced via immunoSEQ multiplex PCR; TCRdb's table is partial and in-frame only. The table lists 14,000 or so clones, over 80% of them singletons. The sample taken for sequencing was PBMCs. Receptor source: a human donor in good health.

CDR3 region: CASSFFGQENYGYTF. The CDR3 DNA is TGTGCCAGCAGCTTTTTTGGACAGGAAAACTATGGCTACACCTTC. The rearrangement joins TRBV5-4 to TRBJ1-2; TRBD1 matches 7 bases. J gave up 2 bases and V 2 bases, and 6 bases lay outside the gene matches. CDR1 and CDR2 from the germline V gene are SGHNT and YYREEE (reference sequence). There are 15 residues in the CDR3.

The chain recombines TRBV15 with TRBJ2-1, with 9 bases lining up with TRBD2. Unmatched junction bases numbered 8, after V lost 3 bases and J lost 5 bases. The CDR3 is made up of 16 amino acids. Per germline, CDR1 LNHNV and CDR2 YYDKDF (reference sequence). The CDR3 nucleotides are TGTGCCACCAGCAGGGGAACGGGACTAGCCAACAATGAGCAGTTCTTC. As protein: CATSRGTGLANNEQFF.

The chain is built from TRBV7-9 and TRBJ2-7, with D perhaps TRBD2 (5 bases). The V and J ends lost 3 bases and 0 bases respectively, with 9 bases between them. The CDR3 runs 14 residues. Germline V lookup: CDR1 SEHNR, CDR2 FQNEAQ (reference sequence). CDR3 in DNA: TGTGCCAGCAGCTTGAGCGGTTCCTCCTACGAGCAGTACTTC. It is translated as CASSLSGSSYEQYF. Using reference TRBV7-9 and TRBJ2-7 for the parts outside the CDR3, the full variable domain is DTGVSQNPRHKITKRGQNVTFRCDPISEHNRLYWYRQTLGQGPEFLTYFQNEAQLEKSRLLSDRFSAERPKGSFSTLEIQRTEQGDSAMYLCASSLSGSSYEQYFGPGTRLTVT.

J is TRBJ2-5 and V is TRBV7-6, with D unclear. This CDR3 is built from 13 residues. V was trimmed by 2 bases and J by 0 bases, leaving 4 bases between them. Germline V gives CDR1 SGHVS, CDR2 FNYEAQ. The CDR3 loop is CASSLTYQETQYF. The CDR3 bases are TGTGCCAGCAGCTTAACTTACCAAGAGACCCAGTACTTC.

V usage is TRBV6-5 and J usage is TRBJ1-4, with no clear D. This CDR3 has 15 residues. Germline V gene sequence: CDR1 MNHEY, CDR2 SVGAGI. V dropped 5 bases and J dropped 8 bases, with 18 bases sitting between them. The CDR3 protein is CASSNRLGGNEKLFF. As DNA, the CDR3 is TGTGCCAGCAGTAACCGCCTCGGAGGGAACGAAAAACTGTTTTTT.

The chain joins TRBV30 to TRBJ1-5; D gene uncertain. CDR1 GTSNPN and CDR2 SVGIG come from the germline V gene (reference sequence). Between the trimmed V and J ends, which lost 2 bases and 6 bases, there was a span of 11 bases. The CDR3 consists of 13 residues. The CDR3 DNA reads TGTGCCTGGAGTTTCACCCCGGGTCAGCCCCAGCATTTT. It is translated as CAWSFTPGQPQHF.

V gene TRBV30 combines with J gene TRBJ2-7; TRBD2 matches 7 bases. Trimming at V came to 1 base and at J to 1 base, leaving 7 bases not matched to a gene. Germline V gives CDR1 GTSNPN, CDR2 SVGIG (reference sequence). This CDR3 region has 15 residues. This CDR3 is CAWSGGGLGSYEQYF. CDR3 in DNA: TGTGCCTGGAGTGGGGGAGGACTAGGGTCCTACGAGCAGTACTTC.

This chain uses TRBV7-9 with TRBJ2-5; the D gene is possibly TRBD1 (6 bases). V lost 1 base and J lost 5, with 11 bases in between. Germline V gene sequence: CDR1 SEHNR, CDR2 FQNEAQ (reference sequence). This CDR3 region has 14 residues. CDR3 amino acids: CASSLVRGYETQYF. The CDR3 DNA sequence: TGTGCCAGCAGCTTAGTTAGGGGGTACGAGACCCAGTACTTC.

The rearrangement uses TRBV6-5 and TRBJ2-2; D uncertain. Germline CDR1 and CDR2: MNHEY and SVGAGI. The CDR3 length is 14 residues. Trimming removed 2 bases from V and 4 bases from J, with 8 bases in between. DNA of the CDR3: TGTGCCAGCAGTTACGGAGTCGTCACCGGGGAGCTGTTTTTT. Protein product: CASSYGVVTGELFF.

The chain couples TRBV6-1 to TRBJ2-3; the match to TRBD2 covers 8 bases. Germline trimming cut 6 bases from V and 2 bases from J; bases unmatched to any gene: 7. Germline CDR1 is MNHNS and CDR2 is SASEGT. The CDR3 loop spans 15 amino acids. CDR3 residues: CASRKGLGNTDTQYF. CDR3 sequence (DNA): TGTGCCAGCAGAAAGGGACTAGGGAACACAGATACGCAGTATTTT.

V usage is TRBV7-8 and J usage is TRBJ2-2; 7 bases match TRBD1. There are 15 residues in the CDR3. Germline CDR1 SGHVS, CDR2 FQNEAQ. V lost 3 bases, J lost 7 bases, and 8 bases stayed unmatched. The CDR3 loop is CASSFLLGGIGELFF. Here the CDR3 DNA reads TGTGCCAGCAGCTTTCTCCTAGGGGGCATCGGGGAGCTGTTTTTT.

The chain joins TRBV6-1 to TRBJ1-5; TRBD1 matches 7 bases. In germline, CDR1 is MNHNS, CDR2 SASEGT. J gave up 3 bases and V 6 bases, and 8 bases lay outside the gene matches. The CDR3 extends over 15 amino acids. The CDR3 nucleotides are TGTGCCAGCAGCCAGACCGGGACAGACAATCAGCCCCAGCATTTT. Encoded protein: CASSQTGTDNQPQHF.

The genes are TRBV30 and TRBJ2-1, with 8 positions matching TRBD2. CDR1 and CDR2 from the germline V gene are GTSNPN and SVGIG (reference sequence). The CDR3 loop spans 15 amino acids. V lost 5 bases to trimming and J lost 0 bases; unmatched junction nucleotides: 6. CDR3: CAWSRGGPSYNEQFF. As DNA, the CDR3 is TGTGCCTGGTCCCGGGGGGGCCCCTCCTACAATGAGCAGTTCTTC.

The chain links TRBV9 to TRBJ2-5, with TRBD2 matching over 12 bases. Unmatched junction bases numbered 8, after V lost 0 bases and J lost 5 bases. The length of the CDR3 is 17 residues. Germline V gene data show CDR1 as SGDLS and CDR2 as YYNGEE. CDR3 sequence (DNA): TGTGCCAGCAGCGTAGGTCTAGCGGGAGGGTCGGGGGAGACCCAGTACTTC. Its translation: CASSVGLAGGSGETQYF.

This clone was counted once. The CDR3 loop reads CSVRTGVTAFF. The DNA of the CDR3 is TGCAGCGTCAGGACAGGGGTGACAGCTTTCTTT. This chain links TRBV29-1 with TRBJ1-1, with 9 bases aligning to TRBD1. Trimming removed 6 bases from V and 10 bases from J; junction bases left unmatched: 6. CDR3 length: 11 amino acids. Germline CDR1 is SQVTM and CDR2 is ANQGSEA.

CDR3 sequence: CASSFGMEHSYGYTF. The CDR3 nucleotides read TGTGCCAGCAGCTTCGGAATGGAACACAGCTATGGCTACACCTTC. V is TRBV5-8 and J is TRBJ1-2; D is unresolved. The V end was cut by 2 bases, the J end by 4 bases, with 15 bases between. In germline, CDR1 is SGHTS, CDR2 YDEGEE. This CDR3 spans 15 amino acids.

V is TRBV7-2 and J is TRBJ2-4, with 12 bases that match TRBD1. There are 16 residues in the CDR3. Trimming removed 5 bases from V and 7 bases from J; junction bases left unmatched: 9. Per the germline V gene, CDR1 is SGHTA and CDR2 is FQGNSA. This CDR3 is CASSPSGTGGFNIQYF. The CDR3, as DNA: TGTGCCAGCAGCCCCTCCGGGACAGGGGGCTTTAACATTCAGTACTTC.

This clone has a single count. This chain links TRBV7-7 with TRBJ1-1; no definite D call. The germline CDR1 and CDR2 sequences are SSHAT and FNYEAQ (reference sequence). V was pared by 11 bases and J by 3 bases, with 16 bases between. The CDR3 loop spans 13 amino acids. The CDR3 DNA follows: TGTGCCGGTACTGCCGCCCAGGACACTGAAGCTTTCTTT. Translation: CAGTAAQDTEAFF. The full variable domain, in which reference TRBV7-7 and TRBJ1-1 provide the parts outside the CDR3, is GAGVSQSPRYKVTKRGQDVTLRCDPISSHATLYWYQQALGQGPEFLTYFNYEAQPDKSGLPSDRFSAERPEGSISTLTIQRTEQRDSAMYRCAGTAAQDTEAFFGQGTRLTVV.

The chain employs TRBV7-2 and TRBJ2-7; maybe TRBD2 (6 bases). The CDR3 loop spans 14 amino acids. V was clipped by 2 bases and J by 4 bases, with 12 bases between them. Germline values: CDR1 SGHTA, CDR2 FQGNSA. The CDR3 loop reads CASSLSWGVYEQYF. CDR3 coding DNA: TGTGCCAGCAGCTTATCATGGGGGGTTTACGAGCAGTACTTC.

This clone showed up just once. The rearrangement uses TRBV5-4 and TRBJ2-5; D possibly corresponds to TRBD2 (6 bases). The V gene lost 5 bases and the J gene lost 3 bases, with 17 bases spanning the gap. This CDR3 comprises 15 residues. Germline loops: CDR1 SGHNT, CDR2 YYREEE (reference sequence). Here the CDR3 DNA reads TGTGCCAGCAGGGAGGGAGGCGAACCGAAAGAGACCCAGTACTTC. It codes for CASREGGEPKETQYF.

DNA for the CDR3: TGTGCCAGCAGCTTAGCAACGGGGCCGGGACAGCACTCCTACGAGCAGTACTTC. Translating gives CASSLATGPGQHSYEQYF. The rearrangement links TRBV7-8 to TRBJ2-7, with 7 nucleotides matching TRBD1. The CDR3 is 18 residues long. Germline V gives CDR1 SGHVS, CDR2 FQNEAQ. With V trimmed by 0 bases and J by 0 bases, 11 bases remained unmatched.

The chain combines TRBV2 with TRBJ2-6; a weak D match, TRBD2 (7 bases). The CDR3 covers 18 residues. Trimming shortened V by 8 bases and J by 0 bases, and 20 bases separated the two germline ends. Germline CDR1 is SNHLY and CDR2 is FYNNEI. CDR3 coding DNA: TGTGCCAGCTCCGGGGGGCAGCTCTCCCGCTCTGGGGCCAACGTCCTGACTTTC. Translating gives CASSGGQLSRSGANVLTF.

V gene TRBV6-5 combines with J gene TRBJ2-3, with 9 bases matching TRBD1. The length of the CDR3 is 14 residues. J gave up 4 bases and V 6 bases, and 5 bases lay outside the gene matches. Germline V gives CDR1 MNHEY, CDR2 SVGAGI. The CDR3 nucleotides are TGTGCCAGCAGGCCGGGGACAGGGTCAGATACGCAGTATTTT. Residues: CASRPGTGSDTQYF.

V gene TRBV10-1 combines with J gene TRBJ2-3, with 9 positions matching TRBD1. J was trimmed by 3 bases and V by 2 bases; bases with no gene match: 12. The germline V gene encodes CDR1 WNHNN and CDR2 SYGVQD (reference sequence). The CDR3 totals 18 residues. The CDR3 DNA reads as TGCGCCAGCAGTGAGAGGTTGACAGGGGGTAAGGGGACAGATACGCAGTATTTT. Encoded protein: CASSERLTGGKGTDTQYF.

This clone was detected only once. V usage is TRBV11-3 and J usage is TRBJ2-3, with TRBD2 matching 7 bases. Per germline, CDR1 SGHNT and CDR2 YENEEA. The CDR3 runs to 13 residues. V shed 5 bases and J 2 bases; nucleotides not matched to a gene: 1. The CDR3 reads CASSSGITDTQYF. CDR3 coding DNA: TGTGCCAGCAGCAGCGGGATCACAGATACGCAGTATTTT.